This T cell receptor (beta chain) is from a study of T-cell memory formation after mild COVID-19. Study as a whole: TCR clusters were largely donor specific. Study results and limitations: CD4/CD8 balance characterized clones contracting day 15 to 85, and CD4+ skew characterized later expanders. CD4+ contracting clones were mainly CM and EM; CD8+ ones, EMRA. Nothing confirmed that second-wave clones peaking on day 37 were specific for SARS-CoV-2.

To note about this clonotype: Its antigen is as yet unknown.

In germline, CDR1 is SGDLS, CDR2 YYNGEE. This CDR3 contains 18 residues. The V and J ends lost 1 base and 2 bases, in that order; junction bases with no gene match: 8. TCRdb redid the calling of the 5' RACE reads with MiXCR, one entry per CDR3 protein. The sample yields about 450,000 distinct CDR3 sequences, more than 20% seen once. The rearrangement uses TRBV9 and TRBJ2-2; 10 bases line up with TRBD2. Sequences were obtained from PBMCs or a T cell subset sorted from them (not recorded which). The clonotype comes from an adult woman who had mild COVID-19 (a few samples of this study predate the infection). Cell type and time point are not known. The CDR3 DNA reads TGTGCCAGCAGCGTACCCCGTAGCGGGAGGTTAAACACCGGGGAGCTGTTTTTT. This gives the protein CASSVPRSGRLNTGELFF.